This T cell receptor (beta chain) stems from a study of blood T cell repertoires in COVID-19. At the level of the study: Samples came from the United States, Italy and Spain, spanning acute and convalescent COVID-19. Sample material is recorded as cDNA or gDNA derived from T cells, B-cell-depleted T cells, or PBMCs.

CDR3 length: 14 residues. V gave up 1 base and J gave up 10 bases, with 11 bases separating them. Germline V gene lookup returns CDR1 SGHAT and CDR2 FQNNGV. Study processing details: Researchers report that nucleated cell counts were estimated from reference gene primer amplification. The repertoire was sequenced with immunoSEQ multiplex PCR; TCRdb's copy has only in-frame clones and lacks some. V and J calls plus clone size are reproduced from that table; the DNA served to infer D and trimming. The sample shows fewer than 300,000 clones, around 87% of them seen only once. Sequencing input: peripheral blood. This sequence was found in a woman aged 40 to 50 who had recovered from COVID-19. V gene TRBV11-2 combines with J gene TRBJ1-6, with D possibly matching TRBD1 (5 bases). The CDR3 sequence is CASSLVQGGSPLHF. CDR3 in DNA: TGTGCCAGCAGCTTAGTCCAGGGAGGCTCACCCCTCCACTTT.